The 25 T cell receptor beta chains listed next were all sequenced from one sample in a study of blood T cell repertoires in COVID-19. Generated by immunoSEQ multiplex PCR, the TCRdb table keeps only in-frame clones and is missing some. The data hold approximately 150,000 clones, with more than 75% observed a single time. The specimen was peripheral blood. The receptors come from a human donor with acute or convalescent COVID-19. The donor label of this sample is uncertain.

This chain links TRBV6-5 with TRBJ1-2; maybe TRBD1 (5 bases). Trimming shortened V by 2 bases and J by 4 bases, and 8 bases separated the two germline ends. The germline V gene has CDR1 MNHEY and CDR2 SVGAGI. There are 13 residues in the CDR3. The CDR3 coding sequence is TGTGCCAGCAGTTACCAGGGAACCTATGGCTACACCTTC. This codes for CASSYQGTYGYTF.

CDR3 DNA sequence: TGCGCCAGCAGCCTAGGACTGGCCGAGGGGACCCAGTACTTC. Amino acids: CASSLGLAEGTQYF. V usage is TRBV4-1 and J usage is TRBJ2-5; TRBD2 is a possible D gene (5 bases). The germline CDR1 and CDR2 sequences are MGHRA and YSYEKL. Between the trimmed V and J ends, which lost 4 bases and 7 bases, there was a span of 16 bases. CDR3 length: 14 amino acids.

The chain joins TRBV19 to TRBJ2-5; D is perhaps TRBD1 (6 bases). The V end lost 5 bases, the J end lost 1 base, and 11 bases lay between the germline ends. CDR3 length: 14 amino acids. Germline V gene data show CDR1 as LNHDA and CDR2 as SQIVND (reference sequence). In nucleotides, the CDR3 is TGTGCCAGTAGTGAAAGGACAGTCCAAGAGACCCAGTACTTC. Its protein is CASSERTVQETQYF. The full variable domain, in which reference TRBV19 and TRBJ2-5 provide the parts outside the CDR3, is DGGITQSPKYLFRKEGQNVTLSCEQNLNHDAMYWYRQDPGQGLRLIYYSQIVNDFQKGDIAEGYSVSREKKESFPLTVTSAQKNPTAFYLCASSERTVQETQYFGPGTRLLVL.

The J gene is TRBJ1-2, the V gene TRBV9, with D tentatively TRBD1 (6 bases). The germline V gene encodes CDR1 SGDLS and CDR2 YYNGEE. The CDR3 runs to 14 residues. Trimming removed 4 bases at V and 5 bases at J, with 15 bases between. This chain's CDR3 is CASSLPGGGYGYTF. Here the CDR3 DNA reads TGTGCCAGCAGCTTGCCGGGGGGCGGGTATGGCTACACCTTC.

The J gene is TRBJ2-7, the V gene TRBV30; TRBD2 agrees at 7 bases. Losses at the gene ends were 3 bases for V and 4 bases for J; bases not matched to a gene: 6. The V gene's germline CDR1 is GTSNPN and CDR2 SVGIG (reference sequence). CDR3 length equals 13 residues. CDR3 DNA: TGTGCCTGGAGCGCAGCGGGGAATTACGAGCAGTACTTC. Its translation is CAWSAAGNYEQYF.

The J gene is TRBJ1-2, the V gene TRBV27; 7 bases match TRBD1. The CDR3 consists of 13 residues. Germline V lookup: CDR1 MNHEY, CDR2 SMNVEV (reference sequence). Unmatched junction bases numbered 5, after V lost 3 bases and J lost 7 bases. The DNA of the CDR3 is TGTGCCAGCAGTTTGCAGGGGGTGGGTGGCTACACCTTC. Translated: CASSLQGVGGYTF.

The V and J genes are TRBV9 and TRBJ1-2; TRBD1 matches 7 bases. This CDR3 has 15 residues. The V gene end was trimmed by 4 bases and the J gene end by 9 bases; junction bases not matched to a gene: 15. CDR1 SGDLS and CDR2 YYNGEE come from the germline V gene. The CDR3 DNA reads as TGTGCCAGCAGCCCGGATGACCCCCTGACAGGGCGCTACACCTTC. It encodes CASSPDDPLTGRYTF.

This clone was observed a handful of times. CDR3 DNA sequence: TGTGCCAGCTCACGGGGTTACAGGGACGAACTGTTTTTT. This encodes CASSRGYRDELFF. V usage is TRBV18 and J usage is TRBJ1-4; TRBD1 might be the D (6 bases). CDR3 length: 13 residues. Per the germline V gene, CDR1 is KGHSH and CDR2 is LQKENI. V lost 4 bases and J 12 bases, leaving 15 bases between the germline ends.

The rearrangement uses TRBV19 and TRBJ2-7; D gene unclear. This CDR3 has 13 amino acids. V was shortened by 3 bases and J by 0 bases, with 6 bases between the two germline ends. From germline, CDR1 is LNHDA and CDR2 SQIVND (reference sequence). The CDR3 DNA is TGTGCCAGTAGTATCGACATCTCCTACGAGCAGTACTTC. Translation: CASSIDISYEQYF.

The gene calls are TRBV5-4 and TRBJ2-3, with D uncertain. The germline V gene encodes CDR1 SGHNT and CDR2 YYREEE (reference sequence). The germline V and J ends were trimmed by 2 bases and 7 bases, with 11 bases remaining between them. CDR3 size: 13 residues. The CDR3 bases are TGTGCCAGCAGCTTCGCCTTGGAGAATACGCAGTATTTT. This codes for CASSFALENTQYF.

The genes are TRBV25-1 and TRBJ1-1; TRBD1 matches 7 bases. There are 16 residues in the CDR3. V lost 0 bases to trimming and J lost 1 base; unmatched junction nucleotides: 5. CDR1 MGHDK and CDR2 SYGVNS come from the germline V gene. The DNA for the CDR3 is TGTGCCAGCAGTGAATACAGGGGGAGAGGGAACACTGAAGCTTTCTTT. This encodes CASSEYRGRGNTEAFF.

This chain uses TRBV4-2 with TRBJ1-1; D ambiguous. CDR3 length equals 14 residues. V lost 0 bases to trimming and J lost 1 base, with 6 bases between them. Germline V CDR1 and CDR2: LGHNA, YNFKEQ. CDR3 protein: CASSQDGRNTEAFF. CDR3 DNA sequence: TGTGCCAGCAGCCAAGATGGGCGGAACACTGAAGCTTTCTTT.

The chain recombines TRBV10-3 with TRBJ2-3; perhaps TRBD2 as D (5 bases). Germline V lookup: CDR1 ENHRY, CDR2 SYGVKD. Trimming shortened V by 4 bases and J by 4 bases, and 6 bases separated the two germline ends. The CDR3 totals 12 residues. The CDR3 is CAISVAPDTQYF. The CDR3 nucleotides read TGTGCCATCAGTGTAGCGCCAGATACGCAGTATTTT.

The chain uses TRBV18 and TRBJ2-2; 7 bases align to TRBD1. Germline V lookup: CDR1 KGHSH, CDR2 LQKENI. CDR3 length equals 14 residues. Trimming at V came to 2 bases and at J to 5 bases, leaving 2 bases not matched to a gene. The CDR3 sequence: CASSPDRATGELFF. The CDR3 DNA follows: TGTGCCAGCTCACCAGACAGGGCGACCGGGGAGCTGTTTTTT.

This sequence joins TRBV5-1 and TRBJ2-5; D is possibly TRBD2 (6 bases). The germline V gene encodes CDR1 SGHRS and CDR2 YFSETQ. With 5 bases removed from V and 5 bases from J, the gap between germline ends came to 19 bases. This CDR3 spans 15 amino acids. The CDR3 sequence: CASRPEDYSGETQYF. CDR3 nucleotide sequence: TGCGCCAGCAGACCCGAGGACTACTCGGGGGAGACCCAGTACTTC.

This clone has only one observation. This chain connects TRBV5-1 to TRBJ2-1; 9 positions agree with TRBD2. Per the germline V gene, CDR1 is SGHRS and CDR2 is YFSETQ. The trim removed 4 bases at V and 3 bases at J, leaving 14 bases unmatched. This CDR3 is 18 amino acids long. CDR3 sequence reads: CASSLPSGGGDIYNEQFF. In nucleotides, the CDR3 is TGCGCCAGCAGCCTTCCGAGTGGCGGGGGGGATATCTACAATGAGCAGTTCTTC.

The chain combines TRBV11-2 with TRBJ1-3; possible D gene TRBD1, 5 bases. Trimming left V 1 base short and J 8 bases short, with 18 bases between. The CDR3 runs 16 residues. In germline, CDR1 is SGHAT, CDR2 FQNNGV. The CDR3 coding sequence is TGTGCCAGCAGCTTAGGGACACCCCGCTTACTGGACACCATATATTTT. It translates to CASSLGTPRLLDTIYF.

This clone turned up a few times. The CDR3 bases are TGTGCCAGCAGCCGCCAGGGCAGCTCCTATAATTCACCCCTCCACTTT. Protein: CASSRQGSSYNSPLHF. This rearrangement joins TRBV2 to TRBJ1-6, with a possible D match to TRBD1 (5 bases). The germline V gene has CDR1 SNHLY and CDR2 FYNNEI. The CDR3 loop spans 16 amino acids. The V end was cut by 6 bases, the J end by 0 bases, with 12 bases between.

This chain joins TRBV5-6 and TRBJ1-4; tentative D call: TRBD1 (6 bases). Trimming took off 1 base at V and 8 bases at J, with 18 bases between the two ends. The length of the CDR3 is 16 residues. The germline V gene has CDR1 SGHDT and CDR2 YYEEEE. CDR3 residues: CASSLLWTAEREKLFF. The DNA of the CDR3 is TGTGCCAGCAGCTTGTTGTGGACAGCTGAGAGAGAAAAACTGTTTTTT.

V gene TRBV7-9 combines with J gene TRBJ1-1; D unresolved. The V end lost 2 bases, the J end lost 0 bases, and 7 bases lay between the germline ends. The CDR3 is 14 residues long. CDR1 SEHNR and CDR2 FQNEAQ come from the germline V gene (reference sequence). CDR3 amino acids: CASSLYSMNTEAFF. DNA of the CDR3: TGTGCCAGCAGCTTATACAGCATGAACACTGAAGCTTTCTTT.

This chain links TRBV19 with TRBJ1-1, with D tentatively TRBD1 (5 bases). Germline V gene sequence: CDR1 LNHDA, CDR2 SQIVND (reference sequence). Trimming cost V 2 bases and J 3 bases, with 7 bases left between them. CDR3 length: 13 amino acids. CDR3 bases: TGTGCCAGTAGTATACGGGGGGACACTGAAGCTTTCTTT. This encodes CASSIRGDTEAFF.

The V gene is TRBV5-4, the J gene TRBJ1-2; the D is unclear. Trimming left V 2 bases short and J 7 bases short, with 18 bases between. This CDR3 region has 15 residues. CDR1 and CDR2 from the germline V gene are SGHNT and YYREEE (reference sequence). The CDR3 coding sequence is TGTGCCAGCAGCTTTGGAGAGTCCCACGGAGCTGGCTACACCTTC. Protein product: CASSFGESHGAGYTF.

A few counts support this clone. The V and J genes are TRBV12-5 and TRBJ2-2; 7 bases align to TRBD2. Germline loops: CDR1 LGHNT, CDR2 FRNRAP. V lost 1 base, J lost 7 bases, and 3 bases stayed unmatched. The CDR3 covers 14 residues. The DNA for the CDR3 is TGTGCTAGTGGTTTGGCCCCGGGAGGCGGGGAGCTGTTTTTT. This gives the protein CASGLAPGGGELFF. Using reference TRBV12-5 and TRBJ2-2 for the parts outside the CDR3, the full variable domain is DARVTQTPRHKVTEMGQEVTMRCQPILGHNTVFWYRQTMMQGLELLAYFRNRAPLDDSGMPKDRFSAEMPDATLATLKIQPSEPRDSAVYFCASGLAPGGGELFFGEGSRLTVL.

The gene calls are TRBV18 and TRBJ1-1, with D tentatively TRBD1 (6 bases). CDR1 is KGHSH, CDR2 LQKENI, per germline. V lost 0 bases and J 1 base, leaving 15 bases between the germline ends. CDR3 length: 17 residues. This CDR3 reads CASSPPGGVGGNTEAFF. CDR3 bases: TGTGCCAGCTCACCACCGGGCGGCGTAGGGGGGAACACTGAAGCTTTCTTT.

This sequence joins TRBV25-1 and TRBJ2-5, with 9 bases matching TRBD1. Looked up from germline, CDR1 is MGHDK and CDR2 is SYGVNS. The V segment lost 3 bases and the J segment 3 bases; nucleotides outside the gene matches: 5. CDR3 length: 15 residues. CDR3 sequence: CASSDPGTGKETQYF. The CDR3 DNA is TGTGCCAGCAGTGACCCAGGGACAGGGAAAGAGACCCAGTACTTC. The complete variable domain, with remaining parts taken from reference TRBV25-1 and TRBJ2-5, reads EADIYQTPRYLVIGTGKKITLECSQTMGHDKMYWYQQDPGMELHLIHYSYGVNSTEKGDLSSESTVSRIRTEHFPLTLESARPSHTSQYLCASSDPGTGKETQYFGPGTRLLVL.